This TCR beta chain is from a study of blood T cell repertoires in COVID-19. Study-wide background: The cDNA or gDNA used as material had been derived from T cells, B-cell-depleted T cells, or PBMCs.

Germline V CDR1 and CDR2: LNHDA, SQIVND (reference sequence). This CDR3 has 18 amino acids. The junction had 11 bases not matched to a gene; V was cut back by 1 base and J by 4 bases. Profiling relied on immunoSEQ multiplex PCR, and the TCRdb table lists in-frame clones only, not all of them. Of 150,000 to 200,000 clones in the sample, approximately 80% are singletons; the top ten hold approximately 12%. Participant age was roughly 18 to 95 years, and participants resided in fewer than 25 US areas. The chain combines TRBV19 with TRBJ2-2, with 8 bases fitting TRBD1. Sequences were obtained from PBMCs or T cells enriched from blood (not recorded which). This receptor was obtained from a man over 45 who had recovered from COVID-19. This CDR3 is CASSIGETGGFSTGELFF. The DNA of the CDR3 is TGTGCCAGTAGTATAGGGGAAACAGGGGGGTTCAGCACCGGGGAGCTGTTTTTT.